The sequence of this TCR beta chain was determined in a study of blood T cells in healthy people across ages. Whole-study results and caveats: The long-lived group displayed more naive CD4+ cells, plus higher diversity, than the aged donors did. Observed TCR beta diversity per million T cells went down as age went up. This fall followed a roughly linear course with age.

This CDR3 spans 12 amino acids. Germline V lookup: CDR1 DFQATT, CDR2 SNEGSKA (reference sequence). The V end was cut by 3 bases, the J end by 5 bases, with 11 bases between. With regard to this clonotype: The antigen is undetermined.

The study drew donors from healthy Caucasian individuals in Russia aged about 6 to 95. Through a sample-barcoded 5' primer and a J-beta primer mix, a second PCR was run for roughly 6 to 12 cycles. In TCRdb, the 5' RACE reads were re-called with MiXCR into one record per CDR3 protein. The table has about 1.5 million distinct CDR3 sequences, roughly 40% seen once. The sample was blood. This sequence originates from a young woman in good health. This chain uses TRBV20-1 with TRBJ2-7; no clear D gene. CDR3 sequence (DNA): TGCAGTGCTAGTCCTAGTGCCCACGAGCAGTACTTC. Its translation is CSASPSAHEQYF.